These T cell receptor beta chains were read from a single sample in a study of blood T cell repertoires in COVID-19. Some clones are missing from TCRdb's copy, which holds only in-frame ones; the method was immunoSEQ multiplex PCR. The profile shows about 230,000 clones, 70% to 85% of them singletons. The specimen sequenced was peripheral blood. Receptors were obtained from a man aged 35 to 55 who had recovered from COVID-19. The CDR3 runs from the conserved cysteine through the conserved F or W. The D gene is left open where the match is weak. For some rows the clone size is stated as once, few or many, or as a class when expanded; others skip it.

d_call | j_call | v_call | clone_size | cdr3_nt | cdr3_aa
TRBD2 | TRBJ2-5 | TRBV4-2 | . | TGTGCCAGCAGCCAACCCACTAGCGGGGGGGGAGAGACCCAGTACTTC | CASSQPTSGGGETQYF
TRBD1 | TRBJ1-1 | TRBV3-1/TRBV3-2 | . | TGTGCCAGCAGCCAAGGGCAGGGGGCGGTGTGGAACACTGAAGCTTTCTTT | CASSQGQGAVWNTEAFF
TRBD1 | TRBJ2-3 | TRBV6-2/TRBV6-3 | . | TGTGCCAGCAGTTACGGGACAGGGGCAGATACGCAGTATTTT | CASSYGTGADTQYF
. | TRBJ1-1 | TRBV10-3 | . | TGTGCCATCAGTACTGGGAACACTGAAGCTTTCTTT | CAISTGNTEAFF
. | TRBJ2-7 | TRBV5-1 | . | TGCGCCAGCAGCCCGCTTGGACAGCGCTCCTACGAGCAGTACTTC | CASSPLGQRSYEQYF
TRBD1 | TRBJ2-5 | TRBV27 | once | TGTGCCAGCACAACCGGGACAGGGGGGTCGTTGACCCAGTACTTC | CASTTGTGGSLTQYF
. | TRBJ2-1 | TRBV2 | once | TGTGCCAGCAGGGAAACAGGGTTCAATGAGCAGTTCTTC | CASRETGFNEQFF
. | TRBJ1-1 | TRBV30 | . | TGTGCCTGGAGTGTAAATCTTCAGGGAGGAGCTTTCTTT | CAWSVNLQGGAFF
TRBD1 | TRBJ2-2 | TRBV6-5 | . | TGTGCCAGCAGTCAGACAGGGGGCGGTTCCGGGGAGCTGTTTTTT | CASSQTGGGSGELFF
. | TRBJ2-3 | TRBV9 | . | TGTGCCAGCAGCCCCTTGACAGGGACTTACACAGATACGCAGTATTTT | CASSPLTGTYTDTQYF
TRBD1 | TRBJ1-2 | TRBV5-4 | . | TGTGCCAGCAGCTTGGGACAGGGGGCGAAGGGCTACACCTTC | CASSLGQGAKGYTF
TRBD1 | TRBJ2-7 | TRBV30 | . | TGTGCCTGGAGTGGACAGGGTTTGTCCTACGAGCAGTACTTC | CAWSGQGLSYEQYF
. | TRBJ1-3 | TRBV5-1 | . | TGCGCCAGCAGCCCCAGCCGGGGGTCTGGAAACACCATATATTTT | CASSPSRGSGNTIYF
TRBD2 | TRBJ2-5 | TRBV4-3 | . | TGCGCCAGCAGCCAAGAGCTCCAACTAGCGGGGAGCCAAGAGACCCAGTACTTC | CASSQELQLAGSQETQYF
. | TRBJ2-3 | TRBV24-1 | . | TGTGCCACCAGTGATCCCGGGGAGGGGGAAGATACGCAGTATTTT | CATSDPGEGEDTQYF
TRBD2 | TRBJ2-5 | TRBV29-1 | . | TGCAGCGTTCCGGGCGCTAGCGGGAGTGGGGAGACCCAGTACTTC | CSVPGASGSGETQYF
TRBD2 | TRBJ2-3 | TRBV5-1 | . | TGCGCCAGCAGCAATAGCGGGGCCGACACAGATACGCAGTATTTT | CASSNSGADTDTQYF
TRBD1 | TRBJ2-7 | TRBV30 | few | TGTGCCTGGAGAAGGACAGGGAGCGCCTACGAGCAGTACTTC | CAWRRTGSAYEQYF
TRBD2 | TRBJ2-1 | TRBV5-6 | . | TGTGCCAGCAGCCGGGGACTATACAATGAGCAGTTCTTC | CASSRGLYNEQFF
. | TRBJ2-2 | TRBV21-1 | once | TGTGCCAGCAGCAACCCAGGGGGCGCAACCGGGGAGCTGTTTTTT | CASSNPGGATGELFF
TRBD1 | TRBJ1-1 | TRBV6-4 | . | TGTGCCAGCAGTAACACGGGACAGGCCGGGGCTGAAGCTTTCTTT | CASSNTGQAGAEAFF
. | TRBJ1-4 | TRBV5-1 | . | TGCGCCAGCAGCTCGGGCGTCGGGACTGAGCGGGAAAAACTGTTTTTT | CASSSGVGTEREKLFF
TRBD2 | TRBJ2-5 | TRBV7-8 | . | TGTGCCAGCAGCAGACTAGCGGGGGCGTCAGAGACCCAGTACTTC | CASSRLAGASETQYF
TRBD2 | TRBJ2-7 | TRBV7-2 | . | TGTGCCAGCAGCCTAATGCCCCTTAGCGGGAGAGGGCACGAGCAGTACTTC | CASSLMPLSGRGHEQYF
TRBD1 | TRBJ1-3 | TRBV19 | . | TGTGCCAGTAGTACCACCGGGACAGCCGGAAACACCATATATTTT | CASSTTGTAGNTIYF
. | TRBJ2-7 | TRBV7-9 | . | TGTGCCAGCAGCTCATCCGTGGGGCCTTCATACACGTACGAGCAGTACTTC | CASSSSVGPSYTYEQYF
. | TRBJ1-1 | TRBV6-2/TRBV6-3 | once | TGTGCCAGCAGTTACTCTCCGGGGGGCACTGAAGCTTTCTTT | CASSYSPGGTEAFF
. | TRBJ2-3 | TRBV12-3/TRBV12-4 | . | TGTGCCAGCAGTTTCAATTCGGCAGATACGCAGTATTTT | CASSFNSADTQYF
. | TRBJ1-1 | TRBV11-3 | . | TGTGCCAGCAGCCGACAGATGAACACTGAAGCTTTCTTT | CASSRQMNTEAFF
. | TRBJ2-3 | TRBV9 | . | TGTGCCAGCAGCGTTCTTTTAACAGATACGCAGTATTTT | CASSVLLTDTQYF
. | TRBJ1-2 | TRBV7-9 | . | TGTGCCAGCAGCCTGGCAGCGGCTGGCTATGGCTACACCTTC | CASSLAAAGYGYTF
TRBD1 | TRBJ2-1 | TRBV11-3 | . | TGTGCCAGCAGCTTAGGACAGGGATCCTACAATGAGCAGTTCTTC | CASSLGQGSYNEQFF
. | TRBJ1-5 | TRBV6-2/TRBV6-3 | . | TGTGCCAGCAGTTACTCGACAGGTCAGCAGCCCCAGCATTTT | CASSYSTGQQPQHF
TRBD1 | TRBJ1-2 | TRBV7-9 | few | TGTGCCAGCAGCTCGGGACAGAACTATGGCTACACCTTC | CASSSGQNYGYTF
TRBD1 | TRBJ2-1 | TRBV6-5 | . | TGTGCCAGCTATAGGACAGGTATCTACAATGAGCAGTTCTTC | CASYRTGIYNEQFF
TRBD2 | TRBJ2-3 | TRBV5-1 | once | TGCGCCAGCAGCTTGGGTGTAGCGGGAGGGGATACGCAGTATTTT | CASSLGVAGGDTQYF
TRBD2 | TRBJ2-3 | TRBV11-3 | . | TGTGCCAGCAGCTTAGAGTTCACTAGCGGGGAGACTCCTAGCACAGATACGCAGTATTTT | CASSLEFTSGETPSTDTQYF
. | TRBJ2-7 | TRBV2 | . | TGTGCCAGCAGTGTGATAAGGGGGGGATACGAGCAGTACTTC | CASSVIRGGYEQYF
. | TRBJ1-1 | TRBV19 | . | TGTGCCAGTAGTATGGTCAGATTGAACACTGAAGCTTTCTTT | CASSMVRLNTEAFF
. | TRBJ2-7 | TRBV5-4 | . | TGTGCCAGCAGCGGTACAGGTGCATCCTACGAGCAGTACTTC | CASSGTGASYEQYF
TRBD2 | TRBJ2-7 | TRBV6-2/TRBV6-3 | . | TGTGCCAGCAGTTACTCTATCCCTAGCGGGGGAGACTCCTACGAGCAGTACTTC | CASSYSIPSGGDSYEQYF
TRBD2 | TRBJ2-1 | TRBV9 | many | TGTGCCAGCAGCGCCGAATTTAGCGGGAGGGGCTACAATGAGCAGTTCTTC | CASSAEFSGRGYNEQFF
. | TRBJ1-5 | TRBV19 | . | TGTGCCAGTATCCCAAAGGCGTGGGGGGAAGTGAGCAATCAGCCCCAGCATTTT | CASIPKAWGEVSNQPQHF
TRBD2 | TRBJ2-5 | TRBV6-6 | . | TGTGCCAGCAGTCCCCCGGGGGGCCAAGAGACCCAGTACTTC | CASSPPGGQETQYF
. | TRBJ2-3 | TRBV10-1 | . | TGCGCCAGCAGTGAAACGCTCGGGCAGGGGACAGATACGCAGTATTTT | CASSETLGQGTDTQYF
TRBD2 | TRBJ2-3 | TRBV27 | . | TGTGCCAGCAGTTCCCTGCAGAGACTAGCTAGTCCGGATACGCAGTATTTT | CASSSLQRLASPDTQYF
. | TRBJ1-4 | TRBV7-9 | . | TGTGCCAGCAGCTTAGGGAGGAATGAAAAACTGTTTTTT | CASSLGRNEKLFF
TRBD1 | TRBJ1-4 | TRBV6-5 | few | TGTGCCAGCAGTTCCAAGACAGGGCCTAATGAAAAACTGTTTTTT | CASSSKTGPNEKLFF
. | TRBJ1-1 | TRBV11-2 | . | TGTGCCAGCAGCTTAGATTGGAGGGGACGTGCTTTCTTT | CASSLDWRGRAFF